The 30 T cell receptor beta chains reported below all come from one sample, sequenced in a study of T cells in Graves' hyperthyroidism and ophthalmopathy (dated by TCRdb to between 2018 and 2021). Library method: multiplex PCR. Sequencing relied on an Illumina HiSeq 2000. Amplification of TCR beta CDR3 regions was carried out from RNA transcripts. A first-round RT-PCR of the TCR CDR3 used the HTBI primer set with the Qiagen OneStep RT-PCR kit. The public reads were reanalyzed by TCRdb: fastp trimming at Q25, MiXCR alignment, in-frame beta chains only. Under each unique CDR3 protein, matching rows form one entry showing the most common genes and DNA. This sample holds about 420,000 distinct CDR3 sequences; approximately 14% were observed only once. The ten largest clonotypes hold 14% of the sample. What was sequenced was blood. Receptors were obtained from a woman aged 18-30 years with Graves' hyperthyroidism.

This clonotype showed up many times. The chain uses TRBV7-8 and TRBJ2-1, with 9 positions matching TRBD1. J was trimmed by 9 bases and V by 5 bases; bases with no gene match: 11. CDR1 and CDR2 (germline): SGHVS, FQNEAQ. CDR3 length: 15 residues. CDR3 sequence reads: CASSKPGTGSREQFF. The CDR3 coding sequence is TGTGCCAGCAGCAAGCCCGGGACAGGGTCTCGTGAGCAGTTCTTC.

In this sample, this clonotype turned up a few times. This chain links TRBV6-1 with TRBJ1-5, with D unclear. Between the trimmed V and J ends, which lost 4 bases and 0 bases, there was a span of 10 bases. CDR3 length: 15 amino acids. The germline CDR1 and CDR2 sequences are MNHNS and SASEGT. CDR3 loop: CASSGLVGSNQPQHF. Written as DNA, the CDR3 is TGTGCCAGCAGTGGTCTCGTGGGTAGCAATCAGCCCCAGCATTTT.

The gene calls are TRBV27 and TRBJ2-7; TRBD1 is a possible D gene (6 bases). This CDR3 region has 13 residues. V was shortened by 5 bases and J by 3 bases, with 11 bases between the two germline ends. In germline, CDR1 is MNHEY, CDR2 SMNVEV (reference sequence). CDR3 in amino acids: CASSVQGRYEQYF. DNA of the CDR3: TGTGCCAGCAGTGTGCAGGGGCGCTACGAGCAGTACTTC.

The V and J genes are TRBV7-8 and TRBJ1-3; D is unclear. The CDR3 is 17 amino acids. The V gene lost 4 bases and the J gene lost 1 base, with 17 bases spanning the gap. Germline values: CDR1 SGHVS, CDR2 FQNEAQ. In DNA form, the CDR3 reads TGTGCCAGCAGCTCAGCCCCAACAGTATTATCTGGAAACACCATATATTTT. Its protein is CASSSAPTVLSGNTIYF.

The genes are TRBV19 and TRBJ1-5; tentatively, D is TRBD1 (5 bases). The V and J ends lost 1 base and 0 bases respectively, with 10 bases between them. The CDR3 has 16 amino acids. CDR1 is LNHDA, CDR2 SQIVND, per germline (reference sequence). CDR3 residues: CASSIARDGSNQPQHF. The CDR3, as DNA: TGTGCCAGTAGTATAGCCCGGGACGGTAGCAATCAGCCCCAGCATTTT.

This clonotype has ten or more counts. V gene TRBV2 combines with J gene TRBJ2-5, with 7 bases that match TRBD1. The CDR3 totals 15 residues. Looked up from germline, CDR1 is SNHLY and CDR2 is FYNNEI. V shed 2 bases, J shed 5 bases, and the junction held 8 bases outside the gene matches. DNA for the CDR3: TGTGCCAGCAGTGAACCCAGGGGGTCCGCGGAGACCCAGTACTTC. Its protein is CASSEPRGSAETQYF.

This clonotype occurred many times. The chain joins TRBV7-8 to TRBJ1-2; no clear D. V lost 5 bases and J 5 bases, leaving 15 bases between the germline ends. Germline CDR1 SGHVS, CDR2 FQNEAQ. This CDR3 comprises 14 residues. The CDR3 reads CASSPGGFEYGYTF. The CDR3 DNA reads as TGTGCCAGCAGCCCGGGTGGGTTTGAGTATGGCTACACCTTC.

Points on this clonotype: In this CDR3 the conserved last residue, phenylalanine or tryptophan, is missing, so a read error is likely. The chain joins TRBV11-1 to TRBJ1-5; D unresolved. The V end was cut by 6 bases, the J end by 7 bases, with 19 bases between. Germline V lookup: CDR1 SGHAT, CDR2 FQDESV (reference sequence). The CDR3 is 15 residues long. The CDR3 DNA sequence: TGTGCCAGCAGTTATAGTCCGGGGAGCGGACAGCCCCAGCATTCT. Amino acid sequence: CASSYSPGSGQPQHS.

This clonotype was seen many times. The chain is built from TRBV2 and TRBJ2-3; 7 bases are a match to TRBD2. V lost 3 bases to trimming and J lost 3 bases; unmatched junction nucleotides: 6. Germline CDR1 and CDR2: SNHLY and FYNNEI. The CDR3 is made up of 15 amino acids. The CDR3 nucleotides are TGTGCCAGCAGTGACCCCCGGGGGGTGACAGATACGCAGTATTTT. It translates to CASSDPRGVTDTQYF.

The chain employs TRBV4-3 and TRBJ1-1; possible D gene TRBD1, 6 bases. This CDR3 has 15 amino acids. Germline CDR1 and CDR2: LGHNA and YSLEER. Trimming cost V 0 bases and J 7 bases, with 15 bases left between them. DNA for the CDR3: TGCGCCAGCAGCCAAGATTGGGGGGCCACTCGTGAAGCTTTCTTT. It translates to CASSQDWGATREAFF.

This clonotype was observed a few times. As DNA, the CDR3 is TGCAGCGTTGAAGTCAGCACGGGGACTGAAGCTTTCTTT. It specifies CSVEVSTGTEAFF. J is TRBJ1-1 and V is TRBV29-1, with D unresolved. The germline gives CDR1 SQVTM, CDR2 ANQGSEA. Trimming took off 1 base at V and 5 bases at J, with 11 bases between the two ends. The CDR3 is 13 amino acids.

This clonotype occurred many times. The chain couples TRBV7-2 to TRBJ2-1; tentative D call: TRBD2 (6 bases). From germline, CDR1 is SGHTA and CDR2 FQGNSA. Trimming removed 1 base from V and 8 bases from J, with 12 bases in between. There are 14 residues in the CDR3. The CDR3 here is CASSLDIWGDEQFF. CDR3 nucleotide sequence: TGTGCCAGCAGCTTAGACATATGGGGGGATGAGCAGTTCTTC.

At least ten counts were recorded for this clonotype. The gene calls are TRBV2 and TRBJ1-5, with D hard to call. The V end lost 5 bases, the J end lost 5 bases, and 13 bases lay between the germline ends. The CDR3 runs to 14 residues. From germline, CDR1 is SNHLY and CDR2 FYNNEI. The CDR3 nucleotides are TGTGCCAGCAGTTGGGCCGACGACGATCAGCCCCAGCATTTT. Its protein product is CASSWADDDQPQHF. Full variable domain (missing parts from reference TRBV2 and TRBJ1-5): EPEVTQTPSHQVTQMGQEVILRCVPISNHLYFYWYRQILGQKVEFLVSFYNNEISEKSEIFDDQFSVERPDGSNFTLKIRSTKLEDSAMYFCASSWADDDQPQHFGDGTRLSIL.

This clonotype was observed many times. This chain uses TRBV2 with TRBJ2-2; 9 positions agree with TRBD2. The V and J ends lost 7 bases and 4 bases, in that order; junction bases with no gene match: 10. This CDR3 is 16 amino acids long. CDR1 is SNHLY and CDR2 is FYNNEI in the germline V gene. CDR3 in DNA: TGTGCCAGCACCAAAGCGGGGGGCCCAACCACCGGGGAGCTGTTTTTT. Protein sequence: CASTKAGGPTTGELFF.

The J gene is TRBJ2-7, the V gene TRBV5-8; D is perhaps TRBD2 (5 bases). This CDR3 has 14 amino acids. V shed 4 bases and J shed 7 bases, with 18 bases lying between them. From germline, CDR1 is SGHTS and CDR2 YDEGEE. The CDR3 region has the DNA TGTGCCAGCAGCCTCTCCGGGGTAGGAGGAGAGCAGTACTTC. It is translated as CASSLSGVGGEQYF.

This clonotype occurred many times. The J gene is TRBJ2-7, the V gene TRBV28; D unresolved. The CDR3 contains 14 residues. Germline-derived CDR1 and CDR2 are MDHEN and SYDVKM. Trimming pared 5 bases from V and 3 bases from J, leaving 14 bases between. The CDR3 DNA follows: TGTGCCAGCAGTCCTCTCACGCTAGACTACGAGCAGTACTTC. Its protein is CASSPLTLDYEQYF.

The sample holds many counts of this clonotype. V is TRBV6-2 or TRBV6-3 and J is TRBJ2-3, with D uncertain. Germline CDR1 MNHEY, CDR2 SVGEGT. The CDR3 is 12 amino acids. The V gene lost 6 bases and the J gene lost 2 bases, with 6 bases spanning the gap. The CDR3 DNA reads as TGTGCCAGCAGCAAACTCACAGATACGCAGTATTTT. It is translated as CASSKLTDTQYF.

This clonotype was observed a few times. This chain connects TRBV6-1 to TRBJ1-2, with no clear D. There are 14 residues in the CDR3. V lost 8 bases to trimming and J lost 1 base, with 14 bases between them. Per the germline V gene, CDR1 is MNHNS and CDR2 is SASEGT. The CDR3 DNA reads TGTGCCAGCGGACCCCGAAGGGTTAACTATGGCTACACCTTC. Protein: CASGPRRVNYGYTF.

To note about this clonotype: Since a much larger clone is just one base distant, this may be a read error. This chain links TRBV4-1 with TRBJ2-7; D not resolved. CDR1 is MGHRA and CDR2 is YSYEKL in the germline V gene. The CDR3 covers 14 residues. Here the CDR3 DNA reads TGCACCAGCAGCCAAGATAGTTTCTCCTACGAGCAGTACTTC. Its protein is CTSSQDSFSYEQYF.

This clonotype was detected only a few times. The rearrangement uses TRBV15 and TRBJ2-3, with 10 bases aligning to TRBD1. V shed 0 bases, J shed 5 bases, and the junction held 8 bases outside the gene matches. The CDR3 has 17 residues. In germline, CDR1 is LNHNV, CDR2 YYDKDF (reference sequence). The chain's CDR3 is CATSRDTGTGAGDTQYF. The CDR3 nucleotides read TGTGCCACCAGCAGAGACACCGGGACAGGGGCAGGAGATACGCAGTATTTT. The variable domain in full, completed from reference TRBV15 and TRBJ2-3, reads DAMVIQNPRYQVTQFGKPVTLSCSQTLNHNVMYWYQQKSSQAPKLLFHYYDKDFNNEADTPDNFQSRRPNTSFCFLDIRSPGLGDTAMYLCATSRDTGTGAGDTQYFGPGTRLTVL.

This chain connects TRBV3-1 to TRBJ1-1, with 7 positions matching TRBD1. This CDR3 contains 14 residues. Germline assignment: CDR1 LGHDT and CDR2 YNNKEL (reference sequence). V lost 3 bases to trimming and J lost 7 bases; unmatched junction nucleotides: 8. The CDR3 protein is CASSQLGGRDEAFF. In DNA form, the CDR3 reads TGTGCCAGCAGCCAGCTAGGGGGCAGAGATGAAGCTTTCTTT.

This clonotype was seen ten or more times. The chain carries TRBV14 and TRBJ1-1; D is perhaps TRBD1 (5 bases). Looked up from germline, CDR1 is SGHDN and CDR2 is FVKESK. The V gene lost 4 bases and the J gene lost 10 bases, with 16 bases spanning the gap. The CDR3 has 13 residues. The CDR3 loop reads CASSPRLQGSAFF. The CDR3 nucleotides are TGTGCCAGCAGCCCTCGTTTGCAGGGTTCAGCTTTCTTT.

In this sample, this clonotype turned up a few times. This chain's CDR3 is CAISDQNGNQPQHF. In DNA form, the CDR3 reads TGTGCCATCAGTGACCAAAACGGCAATCAGCCCCAGCATTTT. The rearrangement links TRBV10-3 to TRBJ1-5; D ambiguous. Trimming removed 3 bases from V and 2 bases from J, with 8 bases in between. This CDR3 region has 14 residues. The V gene's germline CDR1 is ENHRY and CDR2 SYGVKD.

Details on this clonotype: One base away lies a much larger clone, so this may be a sequencing read error. V gene TRBV10-3 combines with J gene TRBJ1-5; TRBD1 is a possible D gene (6 bases). CDR1 is ENHRY and CDR2 is SYGVKD in the germline V gene. The CDR3 totals 16 residues. CDR3 sequence: CAISDGTRYSNRPQHF. The CDR3, as DNA: TGTGCCATCAGTGATGGGACACGCTATAGCAATCGGCCCCAGCATTTT.

This clonotype was seen repeatedly, ten times or more. The chain combines TRBV18 with TRBJ2-1; D gene ambiguous. V lost 8 bases and J lost 7, with 9 bases in between. This CDR3 has 11 residues. Germline CDR1 reads KGHSH; CDR2 reads LQKENI. The CDR3 DNA sequence: TGTGCCAGCAGTCCGGGTAATGAGCAGTTCTTC. It specifies CASSPGNEQFF.

The table lists this clonotype with many counts. The chain employs TRBV11-1 and TRBJ2-7; 10 bases line up with TRBD2. CDR1 is SGHAT and CDR2 is FQDESV in the germline V gene (reference sequence). The CDR3 sequence is 16 residues long. The J segment lost 3 bases and the V segment lost 1 base, leaving 6 bases of the junction unmatched. DNA for the CDR3: TGTGCCAGCAGCTTAGGGACTAGCGGACTGTACTACGAGCAGTACTTC. Residues: CASSLGTSGLYYEQYF.

This clonotype was seen a handful of times. The chain recombines TRBV13 with TRBJ2-1; TRBD1 matches at 9 bases. Germline V gives CDR1 PRHDT, CDR2 FYEKMQ (reference sequence). The CDR3 has 17 amino acids. Germline trimming cut 5 bases from V and 8 bases from J; bases unmatched to any gene: 16. The CDR3 loop reads CASSRPGTGLDSDEQFF. DNA for the CDR3: TGTGCCAGCAGCCGTCCCGGGACAGGGTTGGACTCGGATGAGCAGTTCTTC.

This clonotype was seen ten or more times. V is TRBV6-2 or TRBV6-3 and J is TRBJ1-1; D gene ambiguous. The germline gives CDR1 MNHEY, CDR2 SVGEGT. This CDR3 has 14 amino acids. V was trimmed by 2 bases and J by 1 base, leaving 8 bases between them. CDR3 protein: CASSYPHRNTEAFF. DNA of the CDR3: TGTGCCAGCAGTTACCCCCATCGGAACACTGAAGCTTTCTTT.

The table lists this clonotype with many counts. The chain uses TRBV20-1 and TRBJ2-2, with D possibly matching TRBD1 (5 bases). This CDR3 has 14 amino acids. Germline-derived CDR1 and CDR2 are DFQATT and SNEGSKA (reference sequence). Trimming shortened V by 3 bases and J by 3 bases, and 11 bases separated the two germline ends. The CDR3 loop reads CSARSPGHTGELFF. In DNA form, the CDR3 reads TGCAGTGCTAGGAGTCCAGGGCACACCGGGGAGCTGTTTTTT.

This clonotype was detected many times. V is TRBV7-9 and J is TRBJ2-1; TRBD1 aligns across 8 bases. Losses at the gene ends were 4 bases for V and 7 bases for J; bases not matched to a gene: 9. Germline CDR1 and CDR2: SEHNR and FQNEAQ (reference sequence). The CDR3 spans 15 residues. The CDR3 region is CASSSVRDRTNEQFF. The CDR3 DNA sequence: TGTGCCAGCAGCTCCGTAAGGGACAGGACAAATGAGCAGTTCTTC.